The T cell receptor beta chain under discussion was sequenced for a study of shared clonotypes between healthy human individuals. All participating donors were Caucasian adults from Nashville, Tennessee. The study, taken as a whole, reports: There were few donors, and this limited the genetic and exposure-history diversity represented. The authors expected sequencing depth to affect clonotype sharing among donors.

CDR1 SNHLY and CDR2 FYNNEI come from the germline V gene. The length of the CDR3 is 14 residues. V was pared by 7 bases and J by 3 bases, with 16 bases between. A remark on this clone: Its cognate antigen is unknown.

In the original workflow: As immunoSEQ supplied junction-only sequences (without quality scores), filtering differed. Assay: immunoSEQ multiplex PCR; the TCRdb copy retains only in-frame clones and omits some. The V and J calls and the clone size are those of that table, but D and trimming were determined from the DNA. There are 1,500,000 or so clones in the sample; more than 95% occur only once, and approximately 1.1% lies in the top ten. Sequenced sample: naive CD4+ T cells sorted from blood. The subset: CD45RA+ positively selected. The chain joins TRBV2 to TRBJ2-7, with unresolved D. The source of this sequence is a man aged 30 to 39 in good health. Here the CDR3 reads CASNYHPSNYEQYF. In DNA form, the CDR3 reads TGTGCCAGCAACTATCATCCCTCGAACTACGAGCAGTACTTC. Full variable domain (missing parts from reference TRBV2 and TRBJ2-7): EPEVTQTPSHQVTQMGQEVILRCVPISNHLYFYWYRQILGQKVEFLVSFYNNEISEKSEIFDDQFSVERPDGSNFTLKIRSTKLEDSAMYFCASNYHPSNYEQYFGPGTRLTVT.